This T cell receptor (beta chain) came from a study of T cell responses to AZD1222 COVID-19 vaccine. The study pooled second doses at about 4 or about 12 weeks. Study-level results: Spike-spanning, vaccine-associated CD4 TCRs were dominant at 160-218 and 743-854. Only six AZD1222 recipients tested seropositive at baseline.

The CDR3 loop spans 14 amino acids. The V and J ends lost 6 bases and 3 bases respectively, with 14 bases between them. Germline assignment: CDR1 MDHEN and CDR2 SYDVKM. Notes on this clone: Its antigen is as yet unknown.

Measured with immunoSEQ multiplex PCR; TCRdb has only the in-frame clones, and not every one. The profile shows roughly 150,000 clones, more than 75% of them singletons. The gene calls are TRBV28 and TRBJ1-2; D is unresolved. This TCR came from an adult who received the AZD1222 COVID-19 vaccine. This specimen consisted of peripheral blood, obtained 28 days after the second AZD1222 dose. The CDR3 is CASRSPDIHYGYTF. The CDR3 DNA reads as TGTGCCAGCAGATCCCCCGACATACACTATGGCTACACCTTC.